The 27 T cell receptor beta chains reported below all come from one sample, sequenced in a study of T cells in Graves' hyperthyroidism and ophthalmopathy. The source material, RNA transcripts, was used to amplify TCR beta CDR3 regions. HTBI primers were employed in a first-round RT-PCR of the TCR CDR3. MiXCR, applied by TCRdb to the multiplex PCR reads, yields one record per CDR3 protein. The sample consists of about 360,000 distinct CDR3 sequences, 13% of them appearing once. Sequences were obtained from blood. These receptors originate from a young woman with Graves' hyperthyroidism.

This clonotype was observed many times. The chain employs TRBV20-1 and TRBJ2-3; weak D call: TRBD2 (6 bases). The CDR3 loop spans 15 amino acids. V lost 6 bases, J lost 0 bases, and 16 bases lay in between. Per the germline V gene, CDR1 is DFQATT and CDR2 is SNEGSKA (reference sequence). The CDR3 nucleotides read TGCAGTGCCGAAGGGCTAGCGAAGAGCACAGATACGCAGTATTTT. It yields the protein CSAEGLAKSTDTQYF.

Ten or more counts support this clonotype. This chain joins TRBV11-3 and TRBJ2-1, with D possibly being TRBD1 (5 bases). V gave up 1 base and J gave up 4 bases, with 14 bases separating them. The CDR3 consists of 16 residues. Germline lookup yields CDR1 SGHNT and CDR2 YENEEA. The CDR3, as DNA: TGTGCCAGCAGCTTAGCGGGTGACCCAGGGTACAATGAGCAGTTCTTC. Protein: CASSLAGDPGYNEQFF.

This clonotype appeared many times. CDR3 sequence reads: CASSYSTGWTEAFF. CDR3 coding DNA: TGTGCCAGCAGTTACTCTACGGGGTGGACTGAAGCTTTCTTT. J is TRBJ1-1 and V is TRBV6-2 or TRBV6-3; D is unresolved. This CDR3 has 14 residues. Trimming removed 0 bases at V and 5 bases at J, with 10 bases between. CDR1 and CDR2 (germline): MNHEY, SVGEGT.

This clonotype was observed many times. This chain links TRBV28 with TRBJ2-1; 7 bases are a match to TRBD2. The CDR3 is 14 residues long. Germline V gene data show CDR1 as MDHEN and CDR2 as SYDVKM. V lost 5 bases to trimming and J lost 3 bases; unmatched junction nucleotides: 4. In nucleotides, the CDR3 is TGTGCCAGCAGTATAGGGACTAACTACAATGAGCAGTTCTTC. This sequence encodes CASSIGTNYNEQFF.

This clonotype showed up many times. V usage is TRBV4-1 and J usage is TRBJ1-5, with 9 bases fitting TRBD1. Per germline, CDR1 MGHRA and CDR2 YSYEKL. The CDR3 covers 17 residues. Trimming took 3 bases from V and 2 from J; bases not matched to a gene: 8. The CDR3 region is CASSHPGTGIGNQPQHF. The CDR3 nucleotides are TGCGCCAGCAGCCACCCCGGGACAGGGATCGGCAATCAGCCCCAGCATTTT.

The sample holds many counts of this clonotype. The gene calls are TRBV7-9 and TRBJ1-1; 11 bases agree with TRBD1. Germline V CDR1 and CDR2: SEHNR, FQNEAQ (reference sequence). V lost 5 bases, J lost 6 bases, and 5 bases stayed unmatched. This CDR3 has 14 amino acids. CDR3 loop: CASSHSGQGAEAFF. CDR3 nucleotide sequence: TGTGCCAGCAGCCACTCGGGACAGGGGGCTGAAGCTTTCTTT.

The chain has TRBV2 and TRBJ2-3, with 7 bases that match TRBD1. CDR1 and CDR2 (germline): SNHLY, FYNNEI. The junction had 10 bases not matched to a gene; V was cut back by 6 bases and J by 4 bases. The CDR3 contains 15 residues. The CDR3 sequence: CASSLGQSGADTQYF. CDR3 in DNA: TGTGCCAGCAGCCTGGGACAGTCGGGCGCAGATACGCAGTATTTT.

The sample holds many counts of this clonotype. The genes are TRBV7-9 and TRBJ1-1, with D perhaps TRBD1 (5 bases). Looked up from germline, CDR1 is SEHNR and CDR2 is FQNEAQ (reference sequence). This CDR3 region has 14 residues. V gave up 6 bases and J gave up 3 bases, with 14 bases separating them. The CDR3 region is CASSSRDPYTEAFF. In DNA form, the CDR3 reads TGTGCCAGCAGTTCTCGGGACCCCTACACTGAAGCTTTCTTT. The whole variable domain, remainder taken from reference TRBV7-9 and TRBJ1-1, is DTGVSQNPRHKITKRGQNVTFRCDPISEHNRLYWYRQTLGQGPEFLTYFQNEAQLEKSRLLSDRFSAERPKGSFSTLEIQRTEQGDSAMYLCASSSRDPYTEAFFGQGTRLTVV.

This clonotype has a count of ten or more. V and J are TRBV12-3 or TRBV12-4 and TRBJ2-7, with 8 nucleotides matching TRBD2. The CDR3 consists of 15 residues. With V trimmed by 5 bases and J by 3 bases, 9 bases remained unmatched. The CDR3 spells CASSPTGTRYYEQYF. In DNA, the CDR3 is TGTGCCAGCAGTCCCACCGGGACTAGGTACTACGAGCAGTACTTC.

This clonotype was detected many times. The chain links TRBV15 to TRBJ2-2; D gene unclear. Germline V lookup: CDR1 LNHNV, CDR2 YYDKDF (reference sequence). CDR3 length: 13 amino acids. With 5 bases removed from V and 1 base from J, the gap between germline ends came to 5 bases. The CDR3: CATSPENTGELFF. The CDR3 bases are TGTGCCACCAGCCCCGAGAACACCGGGGAGCTGTTTTTT.

This clonotype was observed a handful of times. This rearrangement joins TRBV9 to TRBJ2-6, with TRBD2 matching over 11 bases. This CDR3 is 19 amino acids long. The germline V gene encodes CDR1 SGDLS and CDR2 YYNGEE. The junction had 12 bases not matched to a gene; V was cut back by 4 bases and J by 3 bases. This CDR3 is CASSPQARLAGIGANVLTF. Written as DNA, the CDR3 is TGTGCCAGCAGCCCCCAGGCCAGACTAGCGGGGATTGGGGCCAACGTCCTGACTTTC. The entire variable domain, with the rest obtained from reference TRBV9 and TRBJ2-6, is as follows: DSGVTQTPKHLITATGQRVTLRCSPRSGDLSVYWYQQSLDQGLQFLIQYYNGEERAKGNILERFSAQQFPDLHSELNLSSLELGDSALYFCASSPQARLAGIGANVLTFGAGSRLTVL.

This sequence joins TRBV15 and TRBJ2-5; perhaps TRBD2 as D (6 bases). Per germline, CDR1 LNHNV and CDR2 YYDKDF (reference sequence). The CDR3 is made up of 14 amino acids. Trimming stripped 3 bases from V and 5 bases from J, with 13 bases between. The CDR3 here is CATSSGGTVETQYF. Written as DNA, the CDR3 is TGTGCCACCAGCAGTGGCGGGACGGTGGAGACCCAGTACTTC.

This clonotype was counted many times. This chain uses TRBV7-2 with TRBJ2-1; 9 nucleotides line up with TRBD1. Germline assignment: CDR1 SGHTA and CDR2 FQGNSA. The junction had 6 bases not matched to a gene; V was cut back by 5 bases and J by 4 bases. The CDR3 is 15 residues long. The CDR3 DNA reads TGTGCCAGCAGCCAGGACAGGGGTACGTACAATGAGCAGTTCTTC. Translated, it gives CASSQDRGTYNEQFF.

In this sample, this clonotype turned up many times. J is TRBJ2-2 and V is TRBV11-2; D is unresolved. CDR3 length: 16 residues. CDR1 SGHAT and CDR2 FQNNGV come from the germline V gene. Deletions cut 0 bases from V and 0 bases from J, with 8 bases between. CDR3 amino acids: CASSLEVYTNTGELFF. The DNA for the CDR3 is TGTGCCAGCAGCTTAGAAGTTTATACGAACACCGGGGAGCTGTTTTTT.

CDR3 nucleotides: TGTGCCAGCAGCCCACCTACAGGGCTTCTACCTGAAGCTTTCTTT. Translated: CASSPPTGLLPEAFF. This chain links TRBV9 with TRBJ1-1; D may be TRBD1 (6 bases). Per the germline V gene, CDR1 is SGDLS and CDR2 is YYNGEE. The V end was cut by 4 bases, the J end by 6 bases, with 19 bases between. The CDR3 runs to 15 residues.

This clonotype has ten or more counts. The CDR3, as DNA: TGCAGTGCTACCGACAGGACCACAGATACGCAGTATTTT. Its protein product is CSATDRTTDTQYF. The chain combines TRBV20-1 with TRBJ2-3; possibly TRBD1 for D (6 bases). The CDR3 consists of 13 residues. V lost 4 bases and J lost 2, with 10 bases in between. Germline lookup yields CDR1 DFQATT and CDR2 SNEGSKA (reference sequence).

With regard to this clonotype: Given a much more abundant clone one base away, this may be a read error. This chain connects TRBV9 to TRBJ2-1; D not certain. The germline gives CDR1 SGDLS, CDR2 YYNGEE. The V end was cut by 1 base, the J end by 3 bases, with 11 bases between. The CDR3 is 15 residues long. The CDR3 here is CASSVSQRSYNEQFF. Here the CDR3 DNA reads TGTGCCAGCAGCGTAAGCCAGAGGAGCTACAATGAGCAGTTCTTC.

The gene calls are TRBV24-1 and TRBJ2-1; 7 bases fit TRBD1. The CDR3 is 14 residues long. The J segment lost 5 bases and the V segment lost 1 base, leaving 1 base of the junction unmatched. The germline V gene has CDR1 KGHDR and CDR2 SFDVKD. The CDR3 is CATSDFTGDNEQFF. CDR3 DNA: TGTGCCACCAGTGATTTTACAGGGGACAATGAGCAGTTCTTC.

This clonotype came up many times. V is TRBV27 and J is TRBJ1-4; D remains ambiguous. This CDR3 spans 17 amino acids. From germline, CDR1 is MNHEY and CDR2 SMNVEV (reference sequence). The V and J ends lost 2 bases and 4 bases respectively, with 17 bases between them. As DNA, the CDR3 is TGTGCCAGCAGTTTAGGTTGGGGTCAGGCGGGTAATGAAAAACTGTTTTTT. Translated: CASSLGWGQAGNEKLFF.

This clonotype was observed many times. The chain combines TRBV28 with TRBJ2-7; TRBD2 matches 13 bases. Trimming removed 6 bases from V and 4 bases from J; junction bases left unmatched: 6. Germline lookup yields CDR1 MDHEN and CDR2 SYDVKM. There are 15 residues in the CDR3. The CDR3 spells CASRTGTSGAYEQYF. The CDR3 region has the DNA TGTGCCAGCAGGACCGGGACTAGCGGGGCATACGAGCAGTACTTC.

At least ten counts were recorded for this clonotype. CDR3 nucleotides: TGTGCCAGCAGCTCCCCGTCTACCGGGACAACGGGCTACACCTTC. Its protein is CASSSPSTGTTGYTF. The chain joins TRBV7-9 to TRBJ1-2, with D possibly matching TRBD1 (6 bases). Trimming removed 4 bases from V and 8 bases from J, with 20 bases in between. This CDR3 has 15 residues. CDR1 and CDR2 from the germline V gene are SEHNR and FQNEAQ (reference sequence).

The genes are TRBV5-5 and TRBJ2-1; 9 bases are a match to TRBD1. The DNA matches TRBJ2-7 better at its end, which makes the J call doubtful. CDR1 is SGHKS and CDR2 is YYEKEE in the germline V gene (reference sequence). This CDR3 region has 17 residues. The CDR3 DNA reads TGTGCCAGCAGCTTGGGGGGACAGGGTAAAACCTACAATGAGCAGTACTTC. Protein: CASSLGGQGKTYNEQYF.

On this clonotype: A much bigger clone sits one base away, suggesting this may be a read error. The conserved phenylalanine or tryptophan normally closing the CDR3 is absent here, so this likely arose from a read error. The chain couples TRBV11-3 to TRBJ2-3, with D possibly being TRBD2 (6 bases). The germline gives CDR1 SGHNT, CDR2 YENEEA. Trimming left V 6 bases short and J 0 bases short, with 13 bases between. The CDR3 sequence is 15 residues long. The CDR3 spells CASSSGEPSTDTQYS. The CDR3 DNA reads TGTGCCAGCAGTTCGGGGGAGCCTAGCACAGATACGCAGTATTCT.

This clonotype came up a few times. The rearrangement joins TRBV6-2 or TRBV6-3 to TRBJ2-3; D remains ambiguous. This CDR3 region has 12 residues. The V end lost 0 bases, the J end lost 7 bases, and 5 bases lay between the germline ends. The germline V gene has CDR1 MNHEY and CDR2 SVGEGT. The DNA of the CDR3 is TGTGCCAGCAGTTACTCCTTATATACGCAGTATTTT. This sequence encodes CASSYSLYTQYF.

This clonotype was observed many times. The V gene is TRBV7-9, the J gene TRBJ1-3; no clear D gene. The germline V and J ends were trimmed by 6 bases and 0 bases, with 6 bases remaining between them. Germline values: CDR1 SEHNR, CDR2 FQNEAQ (reference sequence). This CDR3 has 13 residues. In DNA, the CDR3 is TGTGCCAGCAGTCGGATCTCTGGAAACACCATATATTTT. It codes for CASSRISGNTIYF.

This clonotype was detected ten times or more. The chain has TRBV7-9 and TRBJ2-4, with 10 bases identical to TRBD1. With 5 bases clipped from V and 1 base from J, the junction kept 8 bases outside the gene matches. Germline CDR1 reads SEHNR; CDR2 reads FQNEAQ (reference sequence). The CDR3 runs to 17 residues. CDR3 protein: CASSQPPGQGAKNIQYF. CDR3 bases: TGTGCCAGCAGCCAACCCCCGGGACAGGGGGCCAAAAACATTCAGTACTTC.

This clonotype came up many times. The chain couples TRBV30 to TRBJ2-7; 7 positions match TRBD2. Losses at the gene ends were 1 base for V and 4 bases for J; bases not matched to a gene: 13. The CDR3 covers 16 residues. Germline V gene sequence: CDR1 GTSNPN, CDR2 SVGIG (reference sequence). CDR3 DNA sequence: TGTGCCTGGAGTGCCCTGCTAGCGGAGACTAAGTACGAGCAGTACTTC. Translating gives CAWSALLAETKYEQYF.